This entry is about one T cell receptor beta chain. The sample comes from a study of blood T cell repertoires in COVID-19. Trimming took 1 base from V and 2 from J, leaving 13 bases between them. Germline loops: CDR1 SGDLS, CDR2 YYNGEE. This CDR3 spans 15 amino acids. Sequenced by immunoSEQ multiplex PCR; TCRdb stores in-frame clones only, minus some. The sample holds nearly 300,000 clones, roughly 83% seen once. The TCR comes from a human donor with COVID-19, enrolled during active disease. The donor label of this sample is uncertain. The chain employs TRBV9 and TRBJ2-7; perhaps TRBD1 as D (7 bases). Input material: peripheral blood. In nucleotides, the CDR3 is TGTGCCAGCAGCGTAACGGGGGACAGAACCTACGAGCAGTACTTC. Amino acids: CASSVTGDRTYEQYF.